This entry features one TCR beta chain sequence. This entry belongs to a study of T cell responses to AZD1222 COVID-19 vaccine. The V gene's germline CDR1 is MNHEY and CDR2 SVGEGT. This CDR3 comprises 12 residues. Trimming removed 5 bases from V and 2 bases from J, with 6 bases in between. Profiling relied on immunoSEQ multiplex PCR, and the TCRdb table lists in-frame clones only, not all of them. The sample has roughly 190,000 clones, more than 80% seen once. This clonotype was obtained from an adult in good health. This specimen was peripheral blood, taken on day 0 of AZD1222 vaccination. The genes are TRBV6-2 or TRBV6-3 and TRBJ1-2; no reliable D call. CDR3 sequence reads: CASSKTNYGYTF. CDR3 DNA: TGTGCCAGCAGTAAGACGAACTATGGCTACACCTTC.